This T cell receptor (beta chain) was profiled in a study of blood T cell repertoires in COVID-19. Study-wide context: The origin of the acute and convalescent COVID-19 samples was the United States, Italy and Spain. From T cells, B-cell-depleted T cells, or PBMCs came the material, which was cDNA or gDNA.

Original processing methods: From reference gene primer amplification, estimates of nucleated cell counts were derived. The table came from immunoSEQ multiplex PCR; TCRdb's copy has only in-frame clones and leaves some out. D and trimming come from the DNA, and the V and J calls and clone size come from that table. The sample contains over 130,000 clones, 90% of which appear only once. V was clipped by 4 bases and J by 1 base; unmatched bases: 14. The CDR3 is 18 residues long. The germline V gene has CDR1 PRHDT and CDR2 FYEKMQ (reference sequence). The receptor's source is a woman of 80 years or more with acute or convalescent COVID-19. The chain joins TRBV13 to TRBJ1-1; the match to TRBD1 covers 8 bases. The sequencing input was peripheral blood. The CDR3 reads CASSWARTGRVKNTEAFF. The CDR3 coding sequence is TGTGCCAGCAGCTGGGCCCGGACAGGGCGGGTTAAGAACACTGAAGCTTTCTTT.